These 29 T cell receptor beta chains were sequenced from one sample in a study of control samples from healthy donors and cancer patients. Clones were sequenced by immunoSEQ multiplex PCR, and TCRdb holds only the in-frame ones, with some missing. The sample shows around 96,000 clones, over 85% of them seen only once. Input material: blood. Source of these receptors: a man aged 18 to 30 in good health.

V is TRBV5-1 and J is TRBJ1-3; D gene ambiguous. The germline CDR1 and CDR2 sequences are SGHRS and YFSETQ. Trimming took 5 bases from V and 2 from J, leaving 14 bases between them. The CDR3 loop spans 15 amino acids. The CDR3 loop reads CASSEPGSTGNTIYF. The CDR3 DNA follows: TGCGCCAGCAGTGAACCGGGGAGTACTGGAAACACCATATATTTT. Complete variable domain (other parts from reference TRBV5-1 and TRBJ1-3): KAGVTQTPRYLIKTRGQQVTLSCSPISGHRSVSWYQQTPGQGLQFLFEYFSETQRNKGNFPGRFSGRQFSNSRSEMNVSTLELGDSALYLCASSEPGSTGNTIYFGEGSWLTVV.

The chain recombines TRBV19 with TRBJ1-1, with D hard to call. The CDR3 extends over 16 amino acids. Germline CDR1 reads LNHDA; CDR2 reads SQIVND (reference sequence). Deletions cut 3 bases from V and 0 bases from J, with 14 bases between. The CDR3 DNA reads TGTGCCAGTAGTATCGAACGGCGCTTTATGAACACTGAAGCTTTCTTT. This gives the protein CASSIERRFMNTEAFF.

This sequence joins TRBV5-5 and TRBJ1-2; 8 nucleotides line up with TRBD1. Trimming took 2 bases from V and 6 from J; bases not matched to a gene: 9. Per germline, CDR1 SGHKS and CDR2 YYEKEE (reference sequence). The CDR3 is made up of 15 amino acids. In DNA, the CDR3 is TGTGCCAGCAGCTTTTGGGGCGGACAGGGAGATGGCTACACCTTC. The encoded protein is CASSFWGGQGDGYTF.

The chain is built from TRBV27 and TRBJ1-1; D remains unclear. The germline V gene has CDR1 MNHEY and CDR2 SMNVEV (reference sequence). Trimming removed 3 bases at V and 0 bases at J, with 14 bases between. This CDR3 is 16 amino acids long. As DNA, the CDR3 is TGTGCCAGCAGTTTTCCTGGGAGGGCGCTGAACACTGAAGCTTTCTTT. Its protein is CASSFPGRALNTEAFF.

V gene TRBV9 combines with J gene TRBJ2-7; 7 bases map to TRBD1. The junction had 6 bases not matched to a gene; V was cut back by 3 bases and J by 3 bases. Germline V lookup: CDR1 SGDLS, CDR2 YYNGEE. The CDR3 consists of 14 residues. For the CDR3, the DNA is TGTGCCAGCAGCGCCCCGGGACAGTACTACGAGCAGTACTTC. Translation: CASSAPGQYYEQYF.

V is TRBV4-2 and J is TRBJ1-4; 8 positions match TRBD1. Germline V gene sequence: CDR1 LGHNA, CDR2 YNFKEQ. The CDR3 spans 17 residues. J was trimmed by 8 bases and V by 0 bases; bases with no gene match: 11. CDR3: CASSQESRGQVQEKLFF. The CDR3 DNA reads as TGTGCCAGCAGCCAAGAGTCGAGGGGACAGGTACAGGAAAAACTGTTTTTT.

CDR3 residues: CASSYSGMDGGYTF. CDR3 sequence (DNA): TGTGCCAGCAGTTACTCAGGGATGGACGGCGGCTACACCTTC. The rearrangement joins TRBV6-6 to TRBJ1-2; D gene uncertain. The V end lost 0 bases, the J end lost 8 bases, and 13 bases lay between the germline ends. The germline gives CDR1 MNHNY, CDR2 SVGAGI (reference sequence). The CDR3 covers 14 residues.

V usage is TRBV7-3 and J usage is TRBJ2-1; D could derive from TRBD1 or TRBD2 (6 bases each). The CDR3 totals 16 residues. Per the germline V gene, CDR1 is SGHTA and CDR2 is FQGTGA. The V gene lost 4 bases and the J gene lost 0 bases, with 13 bases spanning the gap. CDR3 sequence: CASSSGGGGSYNEQFF. The CDR3 nucleotides are TGTGCCAGCAGCTCCGGAGGGGGAGGCTCCTACAATGAGCAGTTCTTC. The full variable domain, completed using reference TRBV7-3 and TRBJ2-1, is GAGVSQTPSNKVTEKGKYVELRCDPISGHTALYWYRQSLGQGPEFLIYFQGTGAADDSGLPNDRFFAVRPEGSVSTLKIQRTERGDSAVYLCASSSGGGGSYNEQFFGPGTRLTVL.

J is TRBJ1-1 and V is TRBV27; the D is unclear. In germline, CDR1 is MNHEY, CDR2 SMNVEV (reference sequence). V was trimmed by 4 bases and J by 0 bases, leaving 9 bases between them. CDR3 length equals 14 residues. Written as DNA, the CDR3 is TGTGCCAGCAGTTCAAGGTCCCTGAACACTGAAGCTTTCTTT. Amino acids: CASSSRSLNTEAFF.

Note on this clone: The junction and the germline gene differ at one end; a read error may be behind it. The sample carries other DNA sequences with the same CDR3. This sequence joins TRBV28 and TRBJ2-7, with D unclear. CDR1 is MDHEN, CDR2 SYDVKM, per germline. The CDR3 covers 12 residues. This CDR3 reads CASSLGSYEQYF. Written as DNA, the CDR3 is TGTGCCAGTAGTTTAGGCTCCTACGAGCAGTACTTC.

This rearrangement joins TRBV11-3 to TRBJ2-2; 10 nucleotides agree with TRBD1. This CDR3 is built from 18 residues. CDR1 is SGHNT, CDR2 YENEEA, per germline. V shed 3 bases and J 4 bases; nucleotides not matched to a gene: 11. The chain's CDR3 is CASSFTGWTGGATGELFF. In nucleotides, the CDR3 is TGTGCCAGCAGCTTCACGGGGTGGACAGGGGGTGCCACCGGGGAGCTGTTTTTT.

The chain links TRBV18 to TRBJ2-3; 7 bases fit TRBD1. With V trimmed by 4 bases and J by 1 base, 5 bases remained unmatched. The CDR3 is made up of 15 amino acids. CDR1 and CDR2 (germline): KGHSH, LQKENI. CDR3 nucleotide sequence: TGTGCCAGCTCACTTGCAGGACAGGGCACAGATACGCAGTATTTT. Protein product: CASSLAGQGTDTQYF. Full variable domain (outside the CDR3, taken from reference TRBV18 and TRBJ2-3): NAGVMQNPRHLVRRRGQEARLRCSPMKGHSHVYWYRQLPEEGLKFMVYLQKENIIDESGMPKERFSAEFPKEGPSILRIQQVVRGDSAAYFCASSLAGQGTDTQYFGPGTRLTVL.

This chain joins TRBV9 and TRBJ2-2, with D unclear. CDR1 and CDR2 from the germline V gene are SGDLS and YYNGEE. The CDR3 is made up of 12 amino acids. V lost 3 bases and J 8 bases, leaving 8 bases between the germline ends. The CDR3 reads CASSEFRGELFF. As DNA, the CDR3 is TGTGCCAGCAGCGAGTTTAGGGGGGAGCTGTTTTTT.

The rearrangement uses TRBV7-9 and TRBJ1-1; D is unresolved. The CDR3 loop spans 11 amino acids. Trimming cost V 8 bases and J 3 bases, with 7 bases left between them. CDR1 is SEHNR, CDR2 FQNEAQ, per germline (reference sequence). CDR3 sequence: CASARDTEAFF. In DNA form, the CDR3 reads TGTGCCAGCGCCAGAGACACTGAAGCTTTCTTT.

This chain connects TRBV7-2 to TRBJ1-5; the D is unclear. The germline V gene has CDR1 SGHTA and CDR2 FQGNSA. The CDR3 runs 12 residues. Trimming shortened V by 4 bases and J by 7 bases, and 8 bases separated the two germline ends. The CDR3 nucleotides are TGTGCCAGCAGCTCCAACCCCCAGCCCCAGCATTTT. It codes for CASSSNPQPQHF.

V and J are TRBV7-9 and TRBJ1-1, with 7 positions matching TRBD1. The CDR3 runs 16 residues. Germline values: CDR1 SEHNR, CDR2 FQNEAQ (reference sequence). Trimming removed 3 bases from V and 0 bases from J; junction bases left unmatched: 7. The CDR3 nucleotides read TGTGCCAGCAGCTTTCCGGGACAGACCATGAACACTGAAGCTTTCTTT. This sequence encodes CASSFPGQTMNTEAFF.

The rearrangement uses TRBV18 and TRBJ2-7; TRBD2 agrees at 7 bases. This CDR3 contains 13 residues. V lost 4 bases to trimming and J lost 5 bases; unmatched junction nucleotides: 5. Germline-derived CDR1 and CDR2 are KGHSH and LQKENI. In DNA form, the CDR3 reads TGTGCCAGCTCACTGTCCCGGGAGGACGAGCAGTACTTC. It codes for CASSLSREDEQYF.

Only a few counts were recorded for this clone. V gene TRBV24-1 combines with J gene TRBJ1-2, with a tentative D call TRBD1 (6 bases). This CDR3 comprises 17 residues. V lost 10 bases and J lost 4, with 27 bases in between. Germline CDR1 is KGHDR and CDR2 is SFDVKD. The chain's CDR3 is CATKTWGHRSRFYGYTF. CDR3 in DNA: TGTGCCACGAAAACGTGGGGACATAGGTCACGTTTCTATGGCTACACCTTC.

V and J are TRBV19 and TRBJ1-2; no clear D gene. V lost 4 bases and J lost 8, with 8 bases in between. The CDR3 has 11 amino acids. The germline gives CDR1 LNHDA, CDR2 SQIVND (reference sequence). The CDR3 bases are TGTGCCAGTAGTAGCCTGGGGGGCTACACCTTC. This codes for CASSSLGGYTF.

This chain links TRBV27 with TRBJ1-2; 7 bases line up with TRBD1. CDR3 size: 13 residues. The germline CDR1 and CDR2 sequences are MNHEY and SMNVEV (reference sequence). V gave up 5 bases and J gave up 3 bases; unmatched junction bases: 3. The CDR3 loop is CASSRTGDYGYTF. The CDR3 region has the DNA TGTGCCAGCAGTCGTACAGGGGACTATGGCTACACCTTC.

J is TRBJ1-4 and V is TRBV4-2; TRBD1 matches 7 bases. Germline loops: CDR1 LGHNA, CDR2 YNFKEQ. Trimming cost V 3 bases and J 4 bases; bases outside gene matches: 8. The CDR3 covers 16 residues. Written as DNA, the CDR3 is TGTGCCAGCAGCCATGGACAGGCGACCGATAATGAAAAACTGTTTTTT. Amino acids: CASSHGQATDNEKLFF.

This rearrangement joins TRBV2 to TRBJ2-3; a weak D match, TRBD2 (6 bases). V was cut by 9 bases and J by 2 bases, with 15 bases left in between. This CDR3 spans 14 amino acids. Germline lookup yields CDR1 SNHLY and CDR2 FYNNEI. CDR3 sequence reads: CARGVPSATDTQYF. The DNA for the CDR3 is TGTGCCAGGGGGGTACCTAGCGCCACAGATACGCAGTATTTT.

The rearrangement uses TRBV7-8 and TRBJ1-2; tentatively, D is TRBD1 (5 bases). The V gene lost 1 base and the J gene lost 4 bases, with 13 bases spanning the gap. The germline V gene has CDR1 SGHVS and CDR2 FQNEAQ. The CDR3 has 15 amino acids. The CDR3 nucleotides read TGTGCCAGCAGCTTAGAGGCCCGGGACCTCTATGGCTACACCTTC. Its protein product is CASSLEARDLYGYTF.

J is TRBJ1-2 and V is TRBV5-5; D may be TRBD1 (6 bases). The CDR3 extends over 18 amino acids. From germline, CDR1 is SGHKS and CDR2 YYEKEE (reference sequence). With 0 bases removed from V and 0 bases from J, the gap between germline ends came to 18 bases. The CDR3 loop reads CASSLEPPYRDPNYGYTF. Here the CDR3 DNA reads TGTGCCAGCAGCTTGGAGCCGCCCTACAGGGATCCTAACTATGGCTACACCTTC.

The chain is built from TRBV5-4 and TRBJ2-3; TRBD1 might be the D (6 bases). V lost 4 bases and J lost 10, with 16 bases in between. The CDR3 loop spans 13 amino acids. The germline V gene has CDR1 SGHNT and CDR2 YYREEE (reference sequence). CDR3 coding DNA: TGTGCCAGCAGCCCTACAGGGATTCGTGCGCAGTATTTT. It codes for CASSPTGIRAQYF.

This clone was seen only once. This chain uses TRBV30 with TRBJ2-1; D gene ambiguous. The CDR3 loop spans 13 amino acids. V lost 2 bases to trimming and J lost 4 bases, with 9 bases between them. Germline CDR1 is GTSNPN and CDR2 is SVGIG (reference sequence). The CDR3 is CAWSPDLYNEQFF. CDR3 DNA sequence: TGTGCCTGGAGTCCGGACCTTTACAATGAGCAGTTCTTC.

As regards this clone: The same CDR3 also results from other DNA sequences found in this sample. V usage is TRBV6-5 and J usage is TRBJ2-7, with unresolved D. Germline CDR1 and CDR2: MNHEY and SVGAGI. The CDR3 extends over 13 amino acids. V dropped 2 bases and J dropped 2 bases, with 7 bases sitting between them. The CDR3 nucleotides are TGTGCCAGCAGTTACGGACCAACCTACGAGCAGTACTTC. Residues: CASSYGPTYEQYF.

The chain employs TRBV6-6 and TRBJ1-1; no clear D. Germline values: CDR1 MNHNY, CDR2 SVGAGI (reference sequence). The CDR3 sequence is 13 residues long. Trimming took 2 bases from V and 5 from J, leaving 9 bases between them. The CDR3 loop reads CASSYAGDTEAFF. CDR3 nucleotides: TGTGCCAGCAGTTACGCGGGAGATACTGAAGCTTTCTTT.

The chain carries TRBV7-9 and TRBJ1-2, with TRBD1 matching over 8 bases. CDR3 length equals 15 residues. J gave up 5 bases and V 0 bases, and 5 bases lay outside the gene matches. CDR1 and CDR2 from the germline V gene are SEHNR and FQNEAQ (reference sequence). In nucleotides, the CDR3 is TGTGCCAGCAGCTTAGCTCAGGGGGCGACTTATGGCTACACCTTC. Residues: CASSLAQGATYGYTF.